This T cell receptor (beta chain) was sequenced during a study of shared clonotypes between healthy human individuals. Germline-derived CDR1 and CDR2 are SGHTA and FQGNSA. Trimming pared 5 bases from V and 4 bases from J, leaving 9 bases between. This CDR3 has 12 residues. Only in-frame clones appear in the TCRdb table, and some are missing; sequencing was by immunoSEQ multiplex PCR. The repertoire consists of about half a million clones, with 70% to 80% occurring once and the leading ten covering roughly 13%. The sample was PBMCs. This receptor was identified in a woman in her thirties or forties in good health. Some clones in this sample may be carry-over from other donors' samples. This chain links TRBV7-2 with TRBJ2-7, with unresolved D. For the CDR3, the DNA is TGTGCCAGCAGCGACAAGGATTACGAGCAGTACTTC. Translated: CASSDKDYEQYF.